A selection of T cell receptor beta chains follows, all from one sample in a study of T-cell memory formation after mild COVID-19. TCRdb independently ran MiXCR on the 5' RACE reads; one entry per CDR3 protein. The sample has about 150,000 distinct CDR3 sequences; 13% to 15% are singletons. The sample was PBMCs or a T cell subset sorted from them (not recorded which). The receptors were sampled from an adult woman who had mild COVID-19 (a few samples of this study predate the infection). Cell type and time point are not known. Both conserved end residues are part of each CDR3. Each record gives: CDR3 length, J gene, V gene, clone size, CDR3 protein. The size of a clone is reported for some rows only, either as once, few or many, or as a class for expanded clones.

CDR3 length: 17
J gene: TRBJ2-7
V gene: TRBV7-9
clone size: few
CDR3 protein: CASSLTGVLAGGYEQYF

CDR3 length: 14
J gene: TRBJ2-2
V gene: TRBV24-1
clone size: few
CDR3 protein: CATSDTWGAGELFF

CDR3 length: 14
J gene: TRBJ2-5
V gene: TRBV18
clone size: NA
CDR3 protein: CASSQGGQRETQYF

CDR3 length: 14
J gene: TRBJ1-5
V gene: TRBV5-1
clone size: few
CDR3 protein: CASSPTGVDQPQHF

CDR3 length: 15
J gene: TRBJ1-2
V gene: TRBV4-2
clone size: NA
CDR3 protein: CASSQAGQGSYGYTF

CDR3 length: 14
J gene: TRBJ2-7
V gene: TRBV24-1
clone size: few
CDR3 protein: CATSDFWAPYEQYF

CDR3 length: 17
J gene: TRBJ2-3
V gene: TRBV5-1
clone size: NA
CDR3 protein: CASSKEPGQGASDTQYF

CDR3 length: 15
J gene: TRBJ1-2
V gene: TRBV12-3/TRBV12-4
clone size: few
CDR3 protein: CASSLTPGGNYGYTF

CDR3 length: 14
J gene: TRBJ1-1
V gene: TRBV5-4
clone size: NA
CDR3 protein: CASSSITGYTEAFF

CDR3 length: 19
J gene: TRBJ2-2
V gene: TRBV4-1
clone size: few
CDR3 protein: CASSQGGGRKRPNTGELFF

CDR3 length: 12
J gene: TRBJ2-3
V gene: TRBV7-8
clone size: NA
CDR3 protein: CASSIQGNTQYF

CDR3 length: 15
J gene: TRBJ2-7
V gene: TRBV15
clone size: NA
CDR3 protein: CATSDRLAGGYEQYF

CDR3 length: 14
J gene: TRBJ2-1
V gene: TRBV3-1
clone size: few
CDR3 protein: CASSPRTAVNEQFF

CDR3 length: 12
J gene: TRBJ2-7
V gene: TRBV7-2
clone size: NA
CDR3 protein: CASVSSSYEQYF

CDR3 length: 14
J gene: TRBJ1-3
V gene: TRBV6-6
clone size: few
CDR3 protein: CASRSTGIGNTIYF

CDR3 length: 17
J gene: TRBJ2-7
V gene: TRBV9
clone size: many
CDR3 protein: CASSAKTGVEGSYEQYF

CDR3 length: 13
J gene: TRBJ2-7
V gene: TRBV5-1
clone size: NA
CDR3 protein: CASRASDSYEQYF

CDR3 length: 15
J gene: TRBJ2-2
V gene: TRBV21-1
clone size: few
CDR3 protein: CASSHPGANTGELFF

CDR3 length: 15
J gene: TRBJ2-5
V gene: TRBV15
clone size: NA
CDR3 protein: CATSSSRGLQETQYF

CDR3 length: 15
J gene: TRBJ2-1
V gene: TRBV7-3
clone size: few
CDR3 protein: CASSLSGRLYNEQFF

CDR3 length: 16
J gene: TRBJ2-3
V gene: TRBV10-2
clone size: NA
CDR3 protein: CASSWLGRGLTDTQYF

CDR3 length: 15
J gene: TRBJ2-3
V gene: TRBV6-5
clone size: NA
CDR3 protein: CASSESTGTTDTQYF

CDR3 length: 14
J gene: TRBJ1-2
V gene: TRBV5-6
clone size: NA
CDR3 protein: CASSLSTAIYGYTF

CDR3 length: 16
J gene: TRBJ1-5
V gene: TRBV12-3/TRBV12-4
clone size: many
CDR3 protein: CASSSPGQVSNQPQHF

CDR3 length: 13
J gene: TRBJ2-7
V gene: TRBV9
clone size: few
CDR3 protein: CASSVKWESEQYF

CDR3 length: 12
J gene: TRBJ1-1
V gene: TRBV6-6
clone size: NA
CDR3 protein: CASLGGGGEAFF

CDR3 length: 13
J gene: TRBJ2-5
V gene: TRBV24-1
clone size: few
CDR3 protein: CATSESGAETQYF

CDR3 length: 20
J gene: TRBJ2-2
V gene: TRBV4-3
clone size: few
CDR3 protein: CASSQEWVGPDSANTGELFF

CDR3 length: 14
J gene: TRBJ2-7
V gene: TRBV27
clone size: NA
CDR3 protein: CASSWTGARDEQYF

CDR3 length: 15
J gene: TRBJ1-2
V gene: TRBV7-9
clone size: few
CDR3 protein: CASSRADGASYGYTF

CDR3 length: 14
J gene: TRBJ1-1
V gene: TRBV19
clone size: few
CDR3 protein: CASSTGLSNTEAFF

CDR3 length: 16
J gene: TRBJ2-5
V gene: TRBV7-9
clone size: few
CDR3 protein: CASSLDRWGSRETQYF

CDR3 length: 14
J gene: TRBJ2-7
V gene: TRBV6-5
clone size: NA
CDR3 protein: CASTQAQGTYEQYF

CDR3 length: 15
J gene: TRBJ2-3
V gene: TRBV5-1
clone size: many
CDR3 protein: CASSLGVAFTDTQYF

CDR3 length: 14
J gene: TRBJ1-2
V gene: TRBV6-5
clone size: few
CDR3 protein: CASSYRPHLYGYTF

CDR3 length: 16
J gene: TRBJ1-5
V gene: TRBV7-2
clone size: few
CDR3 protein: CASSAARQGLNQPQHF

CDR3 length: 13
J gene: TRBJ2-7
V gene: TRBV25-1
clone size: NA
CDR3 protein: CASSAGERSEQYF

CDR3 length: 13
J gene: TRBJ2-7
V gene: TRBV7-9
clone size: NA
CDR3 protein: CASSDKTQYEQYF

CDR3 length: 15
J gene: TRBJ2-3
V gene: TRBV13
clone size: many
CDR3 protein: CASSLEGQGGNTQYF

CDR3 length: 15
J gene: TRBJ2-2
V gene: TRBV7-2
clone size: NA
CDR3 protein: CASRPGTGWAGELFF

CDR3 length: 16
J gene: TRBJ2-2
V gene: TRBV7-8
clone size: once
CDR3 protein: CASSSQGGMNTGELFF